The rows below give T cell receptor beta chains drawn from one sample of a study of blood T cell repertoires in COVID-19. Produced via immunoSEQ multiplex PCR; TCRdb's table is partial and in-frame only. The table shows around 180,000 clones, with 80% to 90% occurring only once. The sequenced sample was peripheral blood. These receptors all come from a human donor with active or convalescent COVID-19. The donor label of this sample is uncertain. CDR3s include the opening cysteine and the closing phenylalanine or tryptophan. Each record gives: J gene, D gene, clone size, V gene, CDR3 protein, CDR3 DNA. A D gene is named only where the DNA matches it firmly. Some rows have no size entry. The others give once, few or many, or a class for an expanded clone.

j_gene: TRBJ2-3
d_gene: TRBD2
abundance: -
v_gene: TRBV7-9
CDR3aa: CASSLLVGRGDTQYF
CDR3nt: TGTGCCAGCAGCTTATTGGTCGGGAGGGGAGATACGCAGTATTTT

j_gene: TRBJ2-5
d_gene: TRBD1
abundance: once
v_gene: TRBV19
CDR3aa: CASSTGTATQETQYF
CDR3nt: TGTGCCAGTAGTACCGGGACAGCTACCCAAGAGACCCAGTACTTC

j_gene: TRBJ2-2
d_gene: -
abundance: -
v_gene: TRBV30
CDR3aa: CAWSVLGTGELFF
CDR3nt: TGTGCCTGGAGTGTACTAGGGACCGGGGAGCTGTTTTTT

j_gene: TRBJ2-1
d_gene: -
abundance: -
v_gene: TRBV25-1
CDR3aa: CASRSNTGAGTFYNEQFF
CDR3nt: TGTGCCAGCAGGTCAAATACAGGGGCGGGGACCTTCTACAATGAGCAGTTCTTC

j_gene: TRBJ2-4
d_gene: -
abundance: -
v_gene: TRBV7-2
CDR3aa: CASSLDLGRDIQYF
CDR3nt: TGTGCCAGCAGCTTGGACCTGGGGCGCGACATTCAGTACTTC

j_gene: TRBJ2-1
d_gene: TRBD2
abundance: -
v_gene: TRBV19
CDR3aa: CAPQGALAGGQNNEQFF
CDR3nt: TGTGCCCCCCAAGGCGCCCTAGCGGGAGGGCAAAACAATGAGCAGTTCTTC

j_gene: TRBJ1-5
d_gene: -
abundance: once
v_gene: TRBV19
CDR3aa: CASSPNRWPGPFNQPQHF
CDR3nt: TGTGCCAGTAGTCCAAACCGGTGGCCGGGTCCATTCAATCAGCCCCAGCATTTT

j_gene: TRBJ2-5
d_gene: -
abundance: -
v_gene: TRBV24-1
CDR3aa: CATSDGHSHQETQYF
CDR3nt: TGTGCCACCAGTGATGGGCACAGCCACCAAGAGACCCAGTACTTC

j_gene: TRBJ2-7
d_gene: TRBD2
abundance: -
v_gene: TRBV7-9
CDR3aa: CASSLVGLAGGPFIYEQYF
CDR3nt: TGTGCCAGCAGCTTGGTGGGACTAGCGGGAGGGCCTTTTATCTACGAGCAGTACTTC

j_gene: TRBJ2-3
d_gene: TRBD2
abundance: -
v_gene: TRBV9
CDR3aa: CASSVGPGLDPDTQYF
CDR3nt: TGTGCCAGCAGCGTAGGCCCGGGACTAGATCCAGATACGCAGTATTTT

j_gene: TRBJ2-1
d_gene: TRBD2
abundance: -
v_gene: TRBV7-3
CDR3aa: CASSSRGAGGSYNEQFF
CDR3nt: TGTGCCAGCAGCTCCCGGGGAGCGGGGGGTTCCTACAATGAGCAGTTCTTC

j_gene: TRBJ2-3
d_gene: TRBD2
abundance: once
v_gene: TRBV5-4
CDR3aa: CASSLRLAGGRANTQYF
CDR3nt: TGTGCCAGCAGCCTCCGACTAGCGGGGGGTCGCGCGAATACGCAGTATTTT

j_gene: TRBJ1-5
d_gene: TRBD1
abundance: -
v_gene: TRBV4-3
CDR3aa: CASSQDRVGNQPQHF
CDR3nt: TGCGCCAGCAGCCAGGACAGGGTGGGCAATCAGCCCCAGCATTTT

j_gene: TRBJ2-1
d_gene: TRBD2
abundance: -
v_gene: TRBV9
CDR3aa: CASSVGLAGGRLINEQFF
CDR3nt: TGTGCCAGCAGCGTCGGGCTAGCGGGAGGACGTTTGATCAATGAGCAGTTCTTC

j_gene: TRBJ1-2
d_gene: TRBD1
abundance: -
v_gene: TRBV6-5
CDR3aa: CASSSLEEGAGGYTF
CDR3nt: TGTGCCAGCAGTTCCCTAGAAGAGGGGGCGGGAGGCTACACCTTC

j_gene: TRBJ2-5
d_gene: -
abundance: once
v_gene: TRBV29-1
CDR3aa: CSVILGGGEETQYF
CDR3nt: TGCAGCGTCATCCTCGGGGGAGGTGAAGAGACCCAGTACTTC

j_gene: TRBJ2-7
d_gene: TRBD1
abundance: few
v_gene: TRBV18
CDR3aa: CASSPNRGLNEQYF
CDR3nt: TGTGCCAGCTCACCGAACAGGGGGCTGAACGAGCAGTACTTC

j_gene: TRBJ2-5
d_gene: TRBD2
abundance: -
v_gene: TRBV7-3
CDR3aa: CASSSSGRETQYF
CDR3nt: TGTGCCAGCAGTTCTAGCGGGAGGGAGACCCAGTACTTC

j_gene: TRBJ2-1
d_gene: TRBD2
abundance: -
v_gene: TRBV2
CDR3aa: CASRVRLAAYNEQFF
CDR3nt: TGTGCCAGCAGGGTAAGACTAGCGGCTTACAATGAGCAGTTCTTC

j_gene: TRBJ1-1
d_gene: -
abundance: -
v_gene: TRBV9
CDR3aa: CASSVEGRADTEAFF
CDR3nt: TGTGCCAGCAGCGTAGAGGGCAGAGCGGACACTGAAGCTTTCTTT

j_gene: TRBJ1-1
d_gene: TRBD1
abundance: -
v_gene: TRBV5-4
CDR3aa: CASRWGQGVDTEAFF
CDR3nt: TGTGCCAGCAGATGGGGGCAGGGGGTCGACACTGAAGCTTTCTTT

j_gene: TRBJ2-1
d_gene: -
abundance: -
v_gene: TRBV10-3
CDR3aa: CAISESNSPEGEQFF
CDR3nt: TGTGCCATCAGTGAGTCGAATAGCCCCGAAGGCGAGCAGTTCTTC

j_gene: TRBJ1-4
d_gene: TRBD1
abundance: -
v_gene: TRBV27
CDR3aa: CATSGTGYPKLFF
CDR3nt: TGTGCCACCTCCGGGACAGGGTATCCAAAACTGTTTTTT

j_gene: TRBJ1-1
d_gene: -
abundance: -
v_gene: TRBV6-6
CDR3aa: CASSYSGEGGTEAFF
CDR3nt: TGTGCCAGCAGTTACTCAGGGGAGGGAGGCACTGAAGCTTTCTTT

j_gene: TRBJ2-1
d_gene: -
abundance: -
v_gene: TRBV27
CDR3aa: CASSFGDAPYNEQFF
CDR3nt: TGTGCCAGCAGTTTCGGGGATGCCCCCTACAATGAGCAGTTCTTC

j_gene: TRBJ2-7
d_gene: -
abundance: -
v_gene: TRBV9
CDR3aa: CASSVEHSYEQYF
CDR3nt: TGTGCCAGCAGCGTAGAGCACAGCTACGAGCAGTACTTC

j_gene: TRBJ2-3
d_gene: TRBD2
abundance: -
v_gene: TRBV30
CDR3aa: CAFRLAGTDTQYF
CDR3nt: TGTGCCTTCCGACTAGCGGGAACTGATACGCAGTATTTT

j_gene: TRBJ2-2
d_gene: TRBD2
abundance: -
v_gene: TRBV7-3
CDR3aa: CASSLAPGLGGGELFF
CDR3nt: TGTGCCAGCAGCTTAGCCCCGGGACTAGGGGGCGGGGAGCTGTTTTTT

j_gene: TRBJ2-5
d_gene: TRBD1
abundance: -
v_gene: TRBV5-4
CDR3aa: CASSPRDRGKETQYF
CDR3nt: TGTGCCAGCAGCCCCAGGGACAGGGGGAAAGAGACCCAGTACTTC

j_gene: TRBJ1-1
d_gene: -
abundance: -
v_gene: TRBV12-3/TRBV12-4
CDR3aa: CASSMTGLEAFF
CDR3nt: TGTGCCAGCAGCATGACAGGCCTTGAAGCTTTCTTT

j_gene: TRBJ2-3
d_gene: -
abundance: -
v_gene: TRBV7-2
CDR3aa: CASSLPPSTDTQYF
CDR3nt: TGTGCCAGCAGCCTACCCCCGAGCACAGATACGCAGTATTTT

j_gene: TRBJ1-6
d_gene: -
abundance: -
v_gene: TRBV9
CDR3aa: CASSAGDGPNSPLHF
CDR3nt: TGTGCCAGCAGCGCGGGGGACGGCCCAAATTCACCCCTCCACTTT

j_gene: TRBJ2-2
d_gene: -
abundance: -
v_gene: TRBV28
CDR3aa: CASSVGGGELFF
CDR3nt: TGTGCCAGCAGTGTAGGGGGCGGGGAGCTGTTTTTT

j_gene: TRBJ1-2
d_gene: -
abundance: -
v_gene: TRBV5-6
CDR3aa: CASSLAQQDYGYTF
CDR3nt: TGTGCCAGCAGCTTGGCACAACAGGACTATGGCTACACCTTC

j_gene: TRBJ2-5
d_gene: TRBD2
abundance: -
v_gene: TRBV4-2
CDR3aa: CASSQGTSLETQYF
CDR3nt: TGTGCCAGCAGCCAAGGGACTAGCCTAGAGACCCAGTACTTC

j_gene: TRBJ1-2
d_gene: -
abundance: -
v_gene: TRBV5-4
CDR3aa: CASSGPGAQGLYGYTF
CDR3nt: TGTGCCAGCAGCGGACCGGGAGCTCAGGGCCTCTATGGCTACACCTTC

j_gene: TRBJ2-5
d_gene: -
abundance: -
v_gene: TRBV3-1/TRBV3-2
CDR3aa: CASSQDLRTQYF
CDR3nt: TGTGCCAGCAGCCAAGATTTGAGGACCCAGTACTTC

j_gene: TRBJ1-4
d_gene: TRBD1
abundance: few
v_gene: TRBV28
CDR3aa: CASRQETGNEKLFF
CDR3nt: TGTGCCAGCAGACAAGAGACAGGGAATGAAAAACTGTTTTTT

j_gene: TRBJ2-7
d_gene: -
abundance: -
v_gene: TRBV20-1
CDR3aa: CSAARGIEQYF
CDR3nt: TGCAGTGCAGCAAGGGGGATCGAGCAGTACTTC

j_gene: TRBJ2-1
d_gene: -
abundance: -
v_gene: TRBV15
CDR3aa: CATSRVPSEGVGDNEQFF
CDR3nt: TGTGCCACCAGCAGAGTCCCCTCGGAGGGAGTTGGCGACAATGAGCAGTTCTTC

j_gene: TRBJ1-1
d_gene: TRBD1
abundance: -
v_gene: TRBV5-4
CDR3aa: CASTMTGTRGTEAFF
CDR3nt: TGTGCCAGCACCATGACAGGGACACGTGGCACTGAAGCTTTCTTT

j_gene: TRBJ2-7
d_gene: TRBD2
abundance: -
v_gene: TRBV10-3
CDR3aa: CAISTGGLGSYEQYF
CDR3nt: TGTGCCATCAGCACCGGGGGACTAGGGAGCTACGAGCAGTACTTC

j_gene: TRBJ1-1
d_gene: -
abundance: -
v_gene: TRBV9
CDR3aa: CASSVAPPWTTQNTEAFF
CDR3nt: TGTGCCAGCAGCGTAGCCCCCCCTTGGACAACGCAAAACACTGAAGCTTTCTTT

j_gene: TRBJ2-1
d_gene: TRBD1
abundance: -
v_gene: TRBV7-3
CDR3aa: CASSATGGGRDEQFF
CDR3nt: TGTGCCAGCAGCGCGACAGGGGGCGGCCGGGACGAGCAGTTCTTC

j_gene: TRBJ1-4
d_gene: TRBD1
abundance: -
v_gene: TRBV6-5
CDR3aa: CASSWDSLNEKLFF
CDR3nt: TGTGCCAGCAGTTGGGACAGCCTTAATGAAAAACTGTTTTTT

j_gene: TRBJ2-2
d_gene: -
abundance: -
v_gene: TRBV9
CDR3aa: CASSVGTYNTGELFF
CDR3nt: TGTGCCAGCAGCGTGGGGACTTATAACACCGGGGAGCTGTTTTTT

j_gene: TRBJ2-5
d_gene: TRBD2
abundance: -
v_gene: TRBV4-2
CDR3aa: CASSQGAGGAGGQQETQYF
CDR3nt: TGTGCCAGCAGCCAAGGGGCTGGGGGCGCGGGGGGGCAACAAGAGACCCAGTACTTC

j_gene: TRBJ1-2
d_gene: -
abundance: -
v_gene: TRBV5-4
CDR3aa: CASSLVASDPRGYTF
CDR3nt: TGTGCCAGCAGCTTGGTTGCATCTGATCCGCGGGGCTACACCTTC

j_gene: TRBJ1-2
d_gene: -
abundance: -
v_gene: TRBV6-2/TRBV6-3
CDR3aa: CASSYTGQYGYTF
CDR3nt: TGTGCCAGCAGTTACACCGGACAGTATGGCTACACCTTC

j_gene: TRBJ2-1
d_gene: TRBD2
abundance: -
v_gene: TRBV7-6
CDR3aa: CASSLGASGRHPLDNEQFF
CDR3nt: TGTGCCAGCAGCTTAGGTGCTAGCGGGAGGCACCCTCTAGACAATGAGCAGTTCTTC

j_gene: TRBJ1-2
d_gene: -
abundance: -
v_gene: TRBV6-5
CDR3aa: CASSYSSWGGYTF
CDR3nt: TGTGCCAGCAGTTACTCATCTTGGGGCGGCTACACCTTC

j_gene: TRBJ2-7
d_gene: TRBD1
abundance: -
v_gene: TRBV7-2
CDR3aa: CASSKAAGGSYEQYF
CDR3nt: TGTGCCAGCAGCAAAGCCGCAGGGGGATCCTACGAGCAGTACTTC

j_gene: TRBJ2-1
d_gene: TRBD2
abundance: -
v_gene: TRBV19
CDR3aa: CASRSLAGSNEQFF
CDR3nt: TGTGCCAGTAGGTCACTAGCGGGTAGCAATGAGCAGTTCTTC

j_gene: TRBJ1-2
d_gene: -
abundance: -
v_gene: TRBV5-4
CDR3aa: CASSFPGTRSSF
CDR3nt: TGTGCCAGCAGCTTTCCCGGGACACGATCGTCCTTC

j_gene: TRBJ2-3
d_gene: TRBD2
abundance: -
v_gene: TRBV7-3
CDR3aa: CASSLRTSGRAADTQYF
CDR3nt: TGTGCCAGCAGCTTAAGGACTAGCGGGAGGGCGGCAGATACGCAGTATTTT

j_gene: TRBJ2-3
d_gene: TRBD1
abundance: -
v_gene: TRBV5-1
CDR3aa: CASRRDRGADTQYF
CDR3nt: TGCGCCAGCAGGCGGGACAGGGGGGCAGATACGCAGTATTTT

j_gene: TRBJ2-3
d_gene: TRBD2
abundance: -
v_gene: TRBV6-2/TRBV6-3
CDR3aa: CASSYWYLAGEDTQYF
CDR3nt: TGTGCCAGCAGTTACTGGTATCTAGCGGGCGAAGATACGCAGTATTTT